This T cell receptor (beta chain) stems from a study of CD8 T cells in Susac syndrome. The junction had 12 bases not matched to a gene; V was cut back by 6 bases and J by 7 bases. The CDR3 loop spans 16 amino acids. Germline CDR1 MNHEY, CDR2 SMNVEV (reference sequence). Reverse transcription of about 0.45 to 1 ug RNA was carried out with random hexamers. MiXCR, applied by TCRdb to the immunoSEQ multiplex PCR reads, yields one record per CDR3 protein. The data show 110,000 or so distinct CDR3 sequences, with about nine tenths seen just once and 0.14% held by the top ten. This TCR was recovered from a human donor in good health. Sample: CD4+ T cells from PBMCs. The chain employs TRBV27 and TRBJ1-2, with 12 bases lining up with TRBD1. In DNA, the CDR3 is TGTGCCAGCAGGTCCTGGGACAGGGGGCACTTAAGTGGCTACACCTTC. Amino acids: CASRSWDRGHLSGYTF.